The 2 T cell receptor beta chains listed next were all sequenced from one sample in a study of low-dose radiotherapy and immunotherapy resistance in tumors (dated by TCRdb to between 2022 and 2023). According to the study, the label for this sample's time point signals: after trial treatment. Read against the paper, the sample's treatment or condition label means: LDRT plus nivolumab, ipilimumab, low-dose cyclophosphamide and aspirin (RACIN trial). Reads for this sample came from an Illumina HiSeq 2500. First-strand cDNA was synthesized using Superscript III and a set of TRAV- and TRBV-specific primers, so that both TCRalpha and TCRbeta chains were covered. TCRs were amplified with Phusion for around 18 PCR cycles, with a constant-region primer paired with the adapter attached to the V primers. In TCRdb, the public reads were trimmed at Q25 with fastp and aligned with MiXCR, with productive beta chains retained. Each CDR3 protein appears once, grouped with its most common genes and DNA. Here the sample has about 58,000 distinct CDR3 sequences; about 23% occur a single time. The ten most abundant clones make up around 6.5% of the sample.

This sample comprised PBMCs, obtained after low-dose radiotherapy plus immunotherapy. The source is a male donor with prostate cancer.

This clonotype was counted between two and nine times. The chain employs TRBV4-3 and TRBJ1-4, with a tentative D call TRBD1 (6 bases). The V gene lost 3 bases and the J gene lost 0 bases, with 11 bases spanning the gap. Germline CDR1 and CDR2: LGHNA and YSLEER. The CDR3 spans 16 residues. CDR3 coding DNA: TGCGCCAGCAGCCACCCGGGACAAGCAACTAATGAAAAACTGTTTTTT. This translates into CASSHPGQATNEKLFF.

The V gene is TRBV4-1, the J gene TRBJ2-5; tentative D call: TRBD1 (5 bases). Near its end, the DNA agrees better with TRBJ2-7, so the J call may be wrong. This CDR3 contains 16 residues. Germline V gene sequence: CDR1 MGHRA, CDR2 YSYEKL. This CDR3 reads CASSQGAGSASYEQYF. CDR3 sequence (DNA): TGCGCCAGCAGCCAAGGGGCAGGGTCGGCGTCCTACGAGCAGTACTTC.